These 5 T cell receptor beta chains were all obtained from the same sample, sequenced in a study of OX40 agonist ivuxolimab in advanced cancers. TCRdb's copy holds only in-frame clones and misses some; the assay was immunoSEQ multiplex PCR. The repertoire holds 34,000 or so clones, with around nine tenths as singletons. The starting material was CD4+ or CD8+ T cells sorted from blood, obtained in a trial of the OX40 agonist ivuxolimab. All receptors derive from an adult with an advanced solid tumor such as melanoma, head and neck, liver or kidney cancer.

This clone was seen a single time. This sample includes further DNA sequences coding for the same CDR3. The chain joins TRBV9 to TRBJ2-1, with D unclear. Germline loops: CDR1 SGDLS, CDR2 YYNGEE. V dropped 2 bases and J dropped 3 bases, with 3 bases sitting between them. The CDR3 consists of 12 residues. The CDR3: CASSVDYNEQFF. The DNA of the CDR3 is TGTGCCAGCAGCGTTGACTACAATGAGCAGTTCTTC.

The CDR3 coding sequence is TGCAGCGTTGAAGTCGGGGCCACTGAAGCTTTCTTT. It yields the protein CSVEVGATEAFF. The chain couples TRBV29-1 to TRBJ1-1; D is possibly TRBD1 (5 bases). V lost 1 base and J 4 bases, leaving 7 bases between the germline ends. This CDR3 is built from 12 residues. The V gene's germline CDR1 is SQVTM and CDR2 ANQGSEA.

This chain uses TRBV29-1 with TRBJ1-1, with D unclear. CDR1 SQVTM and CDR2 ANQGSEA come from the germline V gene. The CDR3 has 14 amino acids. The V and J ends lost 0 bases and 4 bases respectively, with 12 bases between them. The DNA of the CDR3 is TGCAGCGTTGAAGATAAGGGTTTGGGCACTGAAGCTTTCTTT. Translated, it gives CSVEDKGLGTEAFF.

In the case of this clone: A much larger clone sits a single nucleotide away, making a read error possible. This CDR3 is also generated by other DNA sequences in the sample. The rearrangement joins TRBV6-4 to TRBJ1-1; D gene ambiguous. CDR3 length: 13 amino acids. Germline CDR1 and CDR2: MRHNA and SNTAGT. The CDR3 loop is CASSDRMDTEAFF. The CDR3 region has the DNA TGCGCCAGCAGTGATAGGATGGACACTGAAGCTTTCTTT.

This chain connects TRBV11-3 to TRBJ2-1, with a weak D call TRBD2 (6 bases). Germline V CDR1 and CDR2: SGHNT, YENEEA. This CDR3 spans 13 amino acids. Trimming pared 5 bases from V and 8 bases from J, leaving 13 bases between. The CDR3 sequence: CASSRVWGDEQFF. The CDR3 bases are TGTGCCAGCAGCCGGGTGTGGGGGGATGAGCAGTTCTTC.